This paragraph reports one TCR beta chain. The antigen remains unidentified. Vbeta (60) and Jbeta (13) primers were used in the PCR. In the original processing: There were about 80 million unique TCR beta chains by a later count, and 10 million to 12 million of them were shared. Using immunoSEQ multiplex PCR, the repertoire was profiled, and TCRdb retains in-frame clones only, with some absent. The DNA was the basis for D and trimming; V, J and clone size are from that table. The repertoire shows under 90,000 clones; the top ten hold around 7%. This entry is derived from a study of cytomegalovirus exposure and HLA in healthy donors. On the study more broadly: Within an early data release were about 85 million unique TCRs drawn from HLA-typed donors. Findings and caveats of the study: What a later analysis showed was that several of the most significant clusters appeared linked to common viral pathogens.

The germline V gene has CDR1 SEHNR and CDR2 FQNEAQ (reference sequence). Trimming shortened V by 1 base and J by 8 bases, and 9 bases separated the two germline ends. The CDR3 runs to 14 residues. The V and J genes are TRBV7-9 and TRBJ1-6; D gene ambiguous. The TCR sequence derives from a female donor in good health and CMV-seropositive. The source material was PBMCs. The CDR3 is CASSLGLGDSPLHF. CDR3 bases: TGTGCCAGCAGCTTAGGGTTAGGAGATTCACCCCTCCACTTT.